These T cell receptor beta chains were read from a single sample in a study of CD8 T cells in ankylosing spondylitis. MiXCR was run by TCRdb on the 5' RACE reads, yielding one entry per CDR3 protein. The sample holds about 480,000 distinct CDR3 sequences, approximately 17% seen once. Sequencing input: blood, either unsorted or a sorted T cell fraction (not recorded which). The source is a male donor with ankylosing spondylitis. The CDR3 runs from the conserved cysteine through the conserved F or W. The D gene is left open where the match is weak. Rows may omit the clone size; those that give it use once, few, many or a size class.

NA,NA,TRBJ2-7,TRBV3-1,TGTGCCAGCAGCCAGAGTTCAGGAGAGCAGTACTTC,CASSQSSGEQYF
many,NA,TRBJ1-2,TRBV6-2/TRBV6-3,TGTGCCAGCAGTTACCTGGGACGGAAGAGCTATGGCTACACCTTC,CASSYLGRKSYGYTF
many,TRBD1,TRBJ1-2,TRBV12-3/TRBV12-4,TGTGCCAGCAGTAAGACACAGACAGGGGACTATGGCTACACCTTC,CASSKTQTGDYGYTF
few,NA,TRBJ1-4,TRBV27,TGTGCCAGCAGTCCCTTCCGGGCCCTAAATGAAAAACTGTTTTTT,CASSPFRALNEKLFF
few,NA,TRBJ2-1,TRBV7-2,TGTGCCAGCAGCTTAGGGCCACCCTCCTACAATGAGCAGTTCTTC,CASSLGPPSYNEQFF
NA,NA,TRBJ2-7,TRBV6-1,TGTGCCAGCTACGCTTTCTACGGGCAGTACTTC,CASYAFYGQYF
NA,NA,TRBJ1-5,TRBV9,TGTGCCAGCAGCGTAGAGGGGGGCAATCAGCCCCAGCATTTT,CASSVEGGNQPQHF
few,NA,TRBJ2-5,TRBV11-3,TGTGCCAGCAGCCCCTCGTGGGGTACAGATCAAGAGACCCAGTACTTC,CASSPSWGTDQETQYF
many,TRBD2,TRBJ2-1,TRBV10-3,TGTGCCATCTCCCTTCTAGCGGGATTCACCCGAAGCTCCTACAATGAGCAGTTCTTC,CAISLLAGFTRSSYNEQFF
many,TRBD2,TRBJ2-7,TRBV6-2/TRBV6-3,TGTGCCAGCACCAGGACTAGCGGGGCCTACGAGCAGTACTTC,CASTRTSGAYEQYF
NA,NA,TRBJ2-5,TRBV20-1,TGCAGTGCTAGAGTCCTCCGGGGAACGGAACAAGAGACCCAGTACTTC,CSARVLRGTEQETQYF
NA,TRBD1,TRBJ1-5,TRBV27,TGTGCCAGCAGACGGACAGGGGGGGCTCAGCCCCAGCATTTT,CASRRTGGAQPQHF
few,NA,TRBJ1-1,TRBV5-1,TGCGCCAGCAGCTATGGGACAACCAATGAAGCTTTCTTT,CASSYGTTNEAFF
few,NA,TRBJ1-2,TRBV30,TGTGCCTGGAGTGTAGACTATGGCTACACCTTC,CAWSVDYGYTF
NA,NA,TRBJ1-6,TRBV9,TGTGCCAGCAGCGGCCGCCAGGCGAATTCACCCCTCCACTTT,CASSGRQANSPLHF
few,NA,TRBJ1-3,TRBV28,TGTGCCAGCAGCAGGGAGGGGACGGTTGCTGGAAACACCATATATTTT,CASSREGTVAGNTIYF
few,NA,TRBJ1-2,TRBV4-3,TGCGCCAGCTCTTTTGGAGTAAGAGCTAACTATGGCTACACCTTC,CASSFGVRANYGYTF
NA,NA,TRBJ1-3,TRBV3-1,TGTGCCAGCAGCCAAGGGGCCAGCTCTGGAAACACCATATATTTT,CASSQGASSGNTIYF
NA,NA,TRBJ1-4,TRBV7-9,TGTGCCAGCAGCAAGGGAGAGGGGACAAATGAAAAACTGTTTTTT,CASSKGEGTNEKLFF
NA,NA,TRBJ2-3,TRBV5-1,TGCGCCAGCAGCTTGGTGGGGGAGGTTCCAGATACGCAGTATTTT,CASSLVGEVPDTQYF
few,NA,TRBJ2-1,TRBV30,TGTGCCTGGCTGGGGGGCTACAATGAGCAGTTCTTC,CAWLGGYNEQFF
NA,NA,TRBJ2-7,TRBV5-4,TGTGCCAGCAGCCTACGGGACGCACAATACGAGCAGTACTTC,CASSLRDAQYEQYF
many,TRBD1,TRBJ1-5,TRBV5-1,TGCGCCAGCAGCCCTTTGGGACAGGGTAGCCAGCCCCAGCATTTT,CASSPLGQGSQPQHF
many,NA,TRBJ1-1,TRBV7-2,TGTGCCAGCAGCACCCACGCGTTAACTGAAGCTTTCTTT,CASSTHALTEAFF
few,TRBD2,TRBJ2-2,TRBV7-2,TGTGCCAGCAGCTCCCTAGCGGGCCTGAACACCGGGGAGCTGTTTTTT,CASSSLAGLNTGELFF
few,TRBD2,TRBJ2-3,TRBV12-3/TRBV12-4,TGTGCCAGCAGTTCTAGCGGGGGGGGGGCAGATACGCAGTATTTT,CASSSSGGGADTQYF
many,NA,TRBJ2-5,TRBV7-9,TGTGCCAGCAGTTCAACACGGGAGACCCAGTACTTC,CASSSTRETQYF
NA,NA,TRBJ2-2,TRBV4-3,TGCGCCAGCAGCCAAGAGCTCCCTGTGGGTACCAACACCGGGGAGCTGTTTTTT,CASSQELPVGTNTGELFF
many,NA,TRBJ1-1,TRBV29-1,TGCAGCGTCGCTGTGGCTGAAGCTTTCTTT,CSVAVAEAFF
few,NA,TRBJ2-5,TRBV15,TGTGCCACCAGCAACTCACATAACCGAAACCAAGAGACCCAGTACTTC,CATSNSHNRNQETQYF
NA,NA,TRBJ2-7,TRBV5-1,TGCGCCAGCAGCTTGGGGGACTCCGCTTTGGAGCAGTACTTC,CASSLGDSALEQYF
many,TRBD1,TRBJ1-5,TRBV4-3,TGCGCCAGCAGCCGAGGGACAGGGGCTCAGCCCCAGCATTTT,CASSRGTGAQPQHF
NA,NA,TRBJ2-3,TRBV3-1,TGTGCCAGCAGCCAAGATTTGAGTGTGACTAGTTGGGATACGCAGTATTTT,CASSQDLSVTSWDTQYF
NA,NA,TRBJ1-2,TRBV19,TGTGCCAGTACCGCCCTCAGGGCTAACTATGGCTACACCTTC,CASTALRANYGYTF
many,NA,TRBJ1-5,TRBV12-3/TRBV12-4,TGTGCCAGCAGTTGGAGGGGGGCCAATCAGCCCCAGCATTTT,CASSWRGANQPQHF
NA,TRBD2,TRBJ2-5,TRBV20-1,TGCAGTGCGCCGTCTGAGCGGGGGGGCCGGGAGACCCAGTACTTC,CSAPSERGGRETQYF
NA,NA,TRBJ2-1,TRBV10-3,TGTGCCATCAGTGAGTCTATGGGGAATCCTCCCTACAATGAGCAGTTCTTC,CAISESMGNPPYNEQFF
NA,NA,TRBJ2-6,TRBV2,TGTGCCAGCAGGAAAGGGTCTGGGGCCAACGTCCTGACTTTC,CASRKGSGANVLTF
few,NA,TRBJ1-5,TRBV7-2,TGTGCCAGCAGCTTAGGAGTAGGTCGGATTTATCAGCCCCAGCATTTT,CASSLGVGRIYQPQHF
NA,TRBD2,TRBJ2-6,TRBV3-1,TGTGCCAGCAGCCAACTAGCGGGGGGGCTGGGGGCCAACGTCCTGACTTTC,CASSQLAGGLGANVLTF
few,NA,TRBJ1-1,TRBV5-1,TGCGCCAGCAGACCAAGCACAGGGACACTTAACACTGAAGCTTTCTTT,CASRPSTGTLNTEAFF
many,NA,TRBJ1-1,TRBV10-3,TGTGCCATCAGTCCGTTATCCGGGAACACTGAAGCTTTCTTT,CAISPLSGNTEAFF
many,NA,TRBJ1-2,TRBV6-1,TGTGCCAGCAGTGAAGGGGGAAGCGACACCTTC,CASSEGGSDTF
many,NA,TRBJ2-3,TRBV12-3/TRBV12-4,TGTGCCACCCGCCGGGCGGGTCCCTTGGGGGATACGCAGTATTTT,CATRRAGPLGDTQYF
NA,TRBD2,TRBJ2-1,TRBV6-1,TGTGCCAGCAGAACTAGCGGGGGAAACTACAATGAGCAGTTCTTC,CASRTSGGNYNEQFF
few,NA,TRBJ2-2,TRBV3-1,TGTGCCAGCAGCCATGAAGTACTGACCGGGGAGCTGTTTTTT,CASSHEVLTGELFF
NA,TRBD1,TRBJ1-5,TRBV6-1,TGTGCCAGCAGACCCGACAGGGGATTCAATCAGCCCCAGCATTTT,CASRPDRGFNQPQHF
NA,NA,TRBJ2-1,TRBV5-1,TGCGCCAGCAGCTTGGCCGACGGGACGGGATCTAATGAGCAGTTCTTC,CASSLADGTGSNEQFF
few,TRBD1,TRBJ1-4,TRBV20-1,TGCAGTGCTAGGGGACAGGGAAGTGAAAAACTGTTTTTT,CSARGQGSEKLFF
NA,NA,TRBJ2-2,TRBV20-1,TGCAGTGCTAAGGGGGGGGTCAACACCGGGGAGCTGTTTTTT,CSAKGGVNTGELFF
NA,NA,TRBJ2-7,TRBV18,TGTGCCAGCTCACCTGGTCCTTACTCCTACGAGCAGTACTTC,CASSPGPYSYEQYF
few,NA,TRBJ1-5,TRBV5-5,TGTGCCAGCAGCCATACCGCAGAACAGCCCCAGCATTTT,CASSHTAEQPQHF
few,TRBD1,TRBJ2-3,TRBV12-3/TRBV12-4,TGTGCCAGCAGGAGACAGGGGGCGAGCACAGATACGCAGTATTTT,CASRRQGASTDTQYF
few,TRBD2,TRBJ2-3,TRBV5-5,TGTGCCAGCAGCCGACTAGCGGGGGCCTTTGGTACGCAGTATTTT,CASSRLAGAFGTQYF